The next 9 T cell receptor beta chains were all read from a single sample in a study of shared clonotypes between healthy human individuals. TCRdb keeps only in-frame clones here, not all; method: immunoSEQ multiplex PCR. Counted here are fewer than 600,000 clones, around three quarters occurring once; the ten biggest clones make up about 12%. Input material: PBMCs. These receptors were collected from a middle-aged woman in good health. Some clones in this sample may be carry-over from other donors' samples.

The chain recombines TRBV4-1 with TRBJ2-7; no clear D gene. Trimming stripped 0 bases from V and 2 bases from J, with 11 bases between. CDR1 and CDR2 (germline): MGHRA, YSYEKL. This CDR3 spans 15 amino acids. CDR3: CASSQERVSAYEQYF. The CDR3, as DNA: TGCGCCAGCAGCCAAGAAAGGGTCTCTGCCTACGAGCAGTACTTC.

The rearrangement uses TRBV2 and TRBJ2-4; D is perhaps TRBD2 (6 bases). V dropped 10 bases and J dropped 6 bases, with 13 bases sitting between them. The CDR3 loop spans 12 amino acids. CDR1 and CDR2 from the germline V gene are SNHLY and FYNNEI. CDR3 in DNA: TGTGCCATTCGGGAGTTCGGAAACATTCAGTACTTC. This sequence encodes CAIREFGNIQYF. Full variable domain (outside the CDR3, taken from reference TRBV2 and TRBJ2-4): EPEVTQTPSHQVTQMGQEVILRCVPISNHLYFYWYRQILGQKVEFLVSFYNNEISEKSEIFDDQFSVERPDGSNFTLKIRSTKLEDSAMYFCAIREFGNIQYFGAGTRLSVL.

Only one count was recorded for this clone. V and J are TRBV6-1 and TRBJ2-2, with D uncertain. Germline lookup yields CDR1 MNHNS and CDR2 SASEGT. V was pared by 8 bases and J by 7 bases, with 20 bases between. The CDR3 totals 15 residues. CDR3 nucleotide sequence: TGTGCCAGCGGCCCGGACCGAGAGGTTATCGGGGAGCTGTTTTTT. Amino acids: CASGPDREVIGELFF.

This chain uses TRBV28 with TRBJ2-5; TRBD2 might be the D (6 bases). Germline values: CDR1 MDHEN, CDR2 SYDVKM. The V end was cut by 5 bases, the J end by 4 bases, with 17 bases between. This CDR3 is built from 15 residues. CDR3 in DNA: TGTGCCAGCAGTATACCCGGGGGATTGGGAGAGACCCAGTACTTC. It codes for CASSIPGGLGETQYF.

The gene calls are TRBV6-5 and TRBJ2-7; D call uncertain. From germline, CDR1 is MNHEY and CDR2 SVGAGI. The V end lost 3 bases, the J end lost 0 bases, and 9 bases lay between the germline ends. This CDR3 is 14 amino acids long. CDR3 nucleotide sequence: TGTGCCAGCAGTTATCAGGATAGCTCCTACGAGCAGTACTTC. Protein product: CASSYQDSSYEQYF.

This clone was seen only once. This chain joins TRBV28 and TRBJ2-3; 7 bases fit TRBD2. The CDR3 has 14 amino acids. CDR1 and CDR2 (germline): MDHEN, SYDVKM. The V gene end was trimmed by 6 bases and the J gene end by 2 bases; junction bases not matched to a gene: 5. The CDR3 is CASRSLADTDTQYF. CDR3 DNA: TGTGCCAGCAGGAGTCTAGCGGACACAGATACGCAGTATTTT.

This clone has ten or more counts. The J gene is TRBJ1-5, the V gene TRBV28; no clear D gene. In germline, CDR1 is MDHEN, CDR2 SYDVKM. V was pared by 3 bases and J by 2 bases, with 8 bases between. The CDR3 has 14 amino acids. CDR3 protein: CASSFWDRNQPQHF. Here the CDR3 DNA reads TGTGCCAGCAGTTTCTGGGATCGCAATCAGCCCCAGCATTTT.

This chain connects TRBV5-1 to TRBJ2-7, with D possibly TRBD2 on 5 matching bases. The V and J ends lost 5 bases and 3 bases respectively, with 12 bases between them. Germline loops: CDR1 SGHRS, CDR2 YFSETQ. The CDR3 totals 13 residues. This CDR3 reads CASSLRGIYEQYF. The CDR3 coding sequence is TGCGCCAGCAGTCTCAGAGGGATCTACGAGCAGTACTTC.

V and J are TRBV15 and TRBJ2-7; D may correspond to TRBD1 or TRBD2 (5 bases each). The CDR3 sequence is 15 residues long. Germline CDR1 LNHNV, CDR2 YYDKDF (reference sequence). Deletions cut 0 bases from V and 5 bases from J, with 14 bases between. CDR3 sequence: CATSRDPRGSDEQYF. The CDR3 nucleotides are TGTGCCACCAGCAGAGATCCGAGGGGCAGCGACGAGCAGTACTTC.